This T cell receptor (beta chain) was identified in a study of T-cell reconstitution after alpha-beta-depleted transplantation in children. Findings and limits, study-wide: Several hundred expanded graft clones reportedly were the source of alpha-beta T cells about two months after transplant. Surviving recipient T cells and intrathymic progenitors accounted for some patients' high TCRbeta diversity at day 60. Hyperexpanded clones declined; after one year, newly produced T cells mostly supplied diversity.

The library targeted TCRbeta and was prepared with unique molecular identifiers. In TCRdb, the PCR reads were re-called with MiXCR into one record per CDR3 protein. The sample includes 500,000 to 650,000 distinct CDR3 sequences, 10% to 12% seen only once; the top ten take around 15%. This clonotype came up a few times. Its antigen remains unidentified. Germline V gene data show CDR1 as MNHNS and CDR2 as SASEGT. This CDR3 region has 12 residues. Trimming shortened V by 1 base and J by 6 bases, and 4 bases separated the two germline ends. The sequencing here drew on PBMCs, mostly from graft donor cells, taken 180 days after TCRalphabeta/CD19-depleted stem cell transplant. This TCR came from a female patient aged 2-15 years who had a stem cell transplant for aplastic anemia, so the T cells may come from the graft donor. This sequence joins TRBV6-1 and TRBJ2-1; D gene unclear. The CDR3 nucleotides are TGTGCCAGCAGTGAAGAGTTCAATGAGCAGTTCTTC. Its protein product is CASSEEFNEQFF.